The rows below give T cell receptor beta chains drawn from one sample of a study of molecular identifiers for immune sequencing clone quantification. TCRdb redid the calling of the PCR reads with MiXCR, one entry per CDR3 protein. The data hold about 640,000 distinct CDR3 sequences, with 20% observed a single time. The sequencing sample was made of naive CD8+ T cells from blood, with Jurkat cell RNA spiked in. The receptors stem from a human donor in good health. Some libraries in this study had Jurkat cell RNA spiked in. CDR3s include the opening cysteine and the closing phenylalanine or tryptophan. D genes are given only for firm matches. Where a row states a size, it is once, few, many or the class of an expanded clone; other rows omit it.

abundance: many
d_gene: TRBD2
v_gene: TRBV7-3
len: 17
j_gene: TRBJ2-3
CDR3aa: CASSPLLAGEDADTQYF
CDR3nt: TGTGCCAGCAGCCCCCTCTTAGCGGGAGAAGATGCAGATACGCAGTATTTT

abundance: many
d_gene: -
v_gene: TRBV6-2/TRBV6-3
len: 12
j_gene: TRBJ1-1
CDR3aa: CASSNPHPEAFF
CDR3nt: TGTGCCAGCAGTAATCCCCACCCTGAAGCTTTCTTT

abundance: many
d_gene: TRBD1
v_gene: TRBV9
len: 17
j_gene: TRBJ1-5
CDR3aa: CASSPGTVPNSNQPQHF
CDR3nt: TGTGCCAGCAGCCCCGGGACAGTTCCGAATAGCAATCAGCCCCAGCATTTT

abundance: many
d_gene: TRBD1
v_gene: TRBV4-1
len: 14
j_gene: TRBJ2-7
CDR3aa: CASSSQTGSREQYF
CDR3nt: TGCGCCAGCAGCTCTCAGACAGGGTCAAGGGAGCAGTACTTC

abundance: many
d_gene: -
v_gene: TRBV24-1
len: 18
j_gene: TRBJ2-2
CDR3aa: CATSPSYFRTENTGELFF
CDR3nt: TGTGCCACCAGTCCTTCCTATTTCAGGACAGAGAACACCGGGGAGCTGTTTTTT

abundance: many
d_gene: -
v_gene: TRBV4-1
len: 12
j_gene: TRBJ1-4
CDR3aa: CASSTANEKLFF
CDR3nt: TGCGCCAGTTCGACAGCTAATGAAAAACTGTTTTTT

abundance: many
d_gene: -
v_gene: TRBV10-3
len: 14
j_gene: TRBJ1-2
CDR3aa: CAISESWQQYGYTF
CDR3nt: TGTGCCATCAGTGAGTCATGGCAACAATATGGCTACACCTTC

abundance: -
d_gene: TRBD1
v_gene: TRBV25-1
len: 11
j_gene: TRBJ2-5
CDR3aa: CASSVRDREVF
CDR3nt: TGTGCCAGCAGTGTCCGGGACAGGGAGGTCTTC

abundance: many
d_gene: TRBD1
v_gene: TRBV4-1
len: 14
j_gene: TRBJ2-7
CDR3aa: CASSRGQGAGEQYF
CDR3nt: TGCGCCAGCAGCCGAGGACAGGGGGCTGGGGAGCAGTACTTC

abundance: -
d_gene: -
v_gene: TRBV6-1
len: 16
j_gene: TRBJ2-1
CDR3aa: CASSPPAGSSYNEQFF
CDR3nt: TGTGCCAGCAGTCCCCCGGCGGGGAGCTCCTACAATGAGCAGTTCTTC

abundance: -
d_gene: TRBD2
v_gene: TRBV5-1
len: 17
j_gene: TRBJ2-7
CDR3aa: CASSAGLAGLFIDEQYF
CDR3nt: TGCGCCAGCAGCGCCGGACTAGCGGGCTTATTCATTGACGAGCAGTACTTC

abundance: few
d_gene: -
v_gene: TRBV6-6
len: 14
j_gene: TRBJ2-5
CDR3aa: CASSYSKGSETQYF
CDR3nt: TGTGCCAGCAGTTACTCGAAGGGTTCGGAGACCCAGTACTTC

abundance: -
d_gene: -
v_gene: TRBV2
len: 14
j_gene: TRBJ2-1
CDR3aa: CASGEALRSYEQFF
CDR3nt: TGTGCCAGCGGTGAAGCGCTTAGGTCGTATGAGCAGTTCTTC

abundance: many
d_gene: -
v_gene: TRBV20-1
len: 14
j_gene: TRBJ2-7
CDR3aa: CSARSQGLSYEQYF
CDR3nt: TGCAGTGCTAGATCCCAGGGTCTTTCCTACGAGCAGTACTTC

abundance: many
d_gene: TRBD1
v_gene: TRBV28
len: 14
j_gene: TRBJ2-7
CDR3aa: CASRWTGGAYEQYF
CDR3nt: TGTGCCAGCAGATGGACAGGGGGCGCCTACGAGCAGTACTTC